The 24 T cell receptor beta chains in this list originate from one sample, sequenced in a study of T cells in Graves' hyperthyroidism and ophthalmopathy. The TCR beta CDR3 regions underwent amplification using RNA transcripts as the source. With the HTBI primer set, the TCR CDR3 went through a first round of RT-PCR. TCRdb called the multiplex PCR reads again in MiXCR, with one record for every CDR3 protein. The repertoire holds about 510,000 distinct CDR3 sequences, roughly 45% seen once, with 44% in the top ten. The sample was peripheral blood or thyroid tissue (not recorded which). All receptors come from an adult woman with Graves' disease, either hyperthyroidism or ophthalmopathy (not recorded which).

This chain joins TRBV9 and TRBJ1-1; D is perhaps TRBD1 (5 bases). This CDR3 contains 14 residues. With 0 bases removed from V and 2 bases from J, the gap between germline ends came to 8 bases. Per germline, CDR1 SGDLS and CDR2 YYNGEE. DNA for the CDR3: TGTGCCAGCAGCGTAGGGACACCTAACACTGAAGCTTTCTTT. Its translation is CASSVGTPNTEAFF.

As regards this clonotype: Lacking the conserved final phenylalanine or tryptophan, this CDR3 likely reflects a read error. The V gene is TRBV20-1, the J gene TRBJ1-5, with 8 bases aligning to TRBD1. V was clipped by 5 bases and J by 0 bases; unmatched bases: 3. The CDR3 is 14 amino acids. Germline V gives CDR1 DFQATT, CDR2 SNEGSKA (reference sequence). This chain's CDR3 is CSALTGGSNQPQHG. The CDR3, as DNA: TGCAGTGCTTTAACAGGGGGTAGCAATCAGCCCCAGCATGGT.

Concerning this clonotype: This may arise from a read error, as a much more abundant clone is one base away. V is TRBV20-1 and J is TRBJ1-6; tentatively, D is TRBD1 (5 bases). Trimming stripped 0 bases from V and 10 bases from J, with 16 bases between. The CDR3 covers 15 residues. Germline V gene data show CDR1 as DFQATT and CDR2 as SNEGSKA (reference sequence). CDR3 DNA: TGCAGTGCTAGAGAGAGAGGGGCCGAAGTATCACCCCTCCACTTT. Its translation: CSARERGAEVSPLHF.

The CDR3 DNA sequence: TGTGCCAGCAGCTTAGAGGCGGGGGCCGTGGAAGAGACCCAGTACTTC. It encodes CASSLEAGAVEETQYF. V and J are TRBV7-9 and TRBJ2-5; possibly TRBD2 for D (7 bases). Germline lookup yields CDR1 SEHNR and CDR2 FQNEAQ (reference sequence). The V and J ends lost 1 base and 3 bases respectively, with 15 bases between them. The CDR3 is made up of 16 amino acids. The full variable domain, in which reference TRBV7-9 and TRBJ2-5 provide the parts outside the CDR3, is DTGVSQNPRHKITKRGQNVTFRCDPISEHNRLYWYRQTLGQGPEFLTYFQNEAQLEKSRLLSDRFSAERPKGSFSTLEIQRTEQGDSAMYLCASSLEAGAVEETQYFGPGTRLLVL.

A few counts support this clonotype. The V and J genes are TRBV7-3 and TRBJ1-1, with D uncertain. Germline-derived CDR1 and CDR2 are SGHTA and FQGTGA. This CDR3 is built from 13 residues. Trimming stripped 3 bases from V and 1 base from J, with 6 bases between. The CDR3 DNA reads TGTGCCAGCAGCTTTTCACCGAACACTGAAGCTTTCTTT. Translated: CASSFSPNTEAFF.

This clonotype was detected only a few times. This chain joins TRBV25-1 and TRBJ1-6; possible D gene TRBD1, 5 bases. Deletions cut 3 bases from V and 4 bases from J, with 13 bases between. This CDR3 contains 16 residues. Germline V lookup: CDR1 MGHDK, CDR2 SYGVNS. The CDR3 nucleotides are TGTGCCAGCAGTGAGGGAACCAGGGTATATAATTCACCCCTCCACTTT. Residues: CASSEGTRVYNSPLHF. Variable domain in full (rest from reference TRBV25-1 and TRBJ1-6): EADIYQTPRYLVIGTGKKITLECSQTMGHDKMYWYQQDPGMELHLIHYSYGVNSTEKGDLSSESTVSRIRTEHFPLTLESARPSHTSQYLCASSEGTRVYNSPLHFGNGTRLTVT.

The V call is TRBV7-9, the J call TRBJ2-5; 7 nucleotides align to TRBD1. This CDR3 has 14 amino acids. V shed 4 bases, J shed 2 bases, and the junction held 4 bases outside the gene matches. CDR1 and CDR2 (germline): SEHNR, FQNEAQ (reference sequence). As DNA, the CDR3 is TGTGCCAGCAGCTCAGGGGGAAGACAAGAGACCCAGTACTTC. Translated, it gives CASSSGGRQETQYF.

This clonotype was picked up many times. The chain joins TRBV10-1 to TRBJ2-5; D call uncertain. This CDR3 has 14 residues. From germline, CDR1 is WNHNN and CDR2 SYGVQD (reference sequence). Trimming cost V 1 base and J 1 base, with 7 bases left between them. The CDR3 coding sequence is TGCGCCAGCAGTGAGTTTAACAGCCAAGAGACCCAGTACTTC. This gives the protein CASSEFNSQETQYF.

This rearrangement joins TRBV4-2 to TRBJ1-4; 11 bases are shared with TRBD1. The J segment lost 1 base and the V segment lost 3 bases, leaving 7 bases of the junction unmatched. The CDR3 is 18 residues long. Looked up from germline, CDR1 is LGHNA and CDR2 is YNFKEQ. The CDR3 sequence: CASSHHAGTGGTNEKLFF. In DNA form, the CDR3 reads TGTGCCAGCAGCCACCACGCTGGGACAGGGGGAACTAATGAAAAACTGTTTTTT.

This clonotype was seen a few times. V is TRBV6-5 and J is TRBJ1-2; possible D gene TRBD1, 5 bases. Looked up from germline, CDR1 is MNHEY and CDR2 is SVGAGI. V dropped 2 bases and J dropped 8 bases, with 12 bases sitting between them. This CDR3 comprises 13 residues. This chain's CDR3 is CASSYTGAIGYTF. The CDR3 DNA reads as TGTGCCAGCAGTTACACCGGGGCGATCGGCTACACCTTC.

The chain recombines TRBV10-3 with TRBJ2-5; tentatively, D is TRBD2 (5 bases). This CDR3 has 13 residues. The V gene lost 10 bases and the J gene lost 4 bases, with 16 bases spanning the gap. Germline values: CDR1 ENHRY, CDR2 SYGVKD. The CDR3: CATSEGVGETQYF. The CDR3 bases are TGTGCCACCTCAGAGGGAGTAGGAGAGACCCAGTACTTC.

V and J are TRBV29-1 and TRBJ1-2, with 10 bases fitting TRBD1. This CDR3 is 15 amino acids long. Germline-derived CDR1 and CDR2 are SQVTM and ANQGSEA. The ends lost 4 bases at V and 2 bases at J; junction bases unmatched: 7. CDR3 protein: CSVAKDRGVNYGYTF. The CDR3 DNA is TGCAGCGTTGCCAAGGACAGGGGGGTCAACTATGGCTACACCTTC.

This chain connects TRBV29-1 to TRBJ2-5; D remains ambiguous. Deletions cut 4 bases from V and 6 bases from J, with 18 bases between. CDR1 and CDR2 (germline): SQVTM, ANQGSEA. The CDR3 length is 14 residues. For the CDR3, the DNA is TGCAGCGTTGGTCTTGCAGTCCTGTATCAGACCCAGTACTTC. Translating gives CSVGLAVLYQTQYF.

At least ten counts were recorded for this clonotype. V is TRBV28 and J is TRBJ2-7; 10 nucleotides align to TRBD2. Looked up from germline, CDR1 is MDHEN and CDR2 is SYDVKM. This CDR3 region has 14 residues. J was trimmed by 2 bases and V by 8 bases; bases with no gene match: 6. CDR3 region: CASAGLAETYEQYF. The CDR3, as DNA: TGTGCCAGCGCCGGACTAGCGGAAACCTACGAGCAGTACTTC. The whole variable domain, filled in from reference TRBV28 and TRBJ2-7, reads DVKVTQSSRYLVKRTGEKVFLECVQDMDHENMFWYRQDPGLGLRLIYFSYDVKMKEKGDIPEGYSVSREKKERFSLILESASTNQTSMYLCASAGLAETYEQYFGPGTRLTVT.

This clonotype was seen many times. The chain employs TRBV25-1 and TRBJ1-1; TRBD1 agrees at 7 bases. Germline V gives CDR1 MGHDK, CDR2 SYGVNS. The CDR3 totals 14 residues. Trimming took 7 bases from V and 2 from J; bases not matched to a gene: 7. The chain's CDR3 is CASNQQGRNTEAFF. CDR3 DNA sequence: TGTGCCAGCAATCAACAGGGGCGCAACACTGAAGCTTTCTTT.

This sequence joins TRBV14 and TRBJ2-7; TRBD1 aligns across 7 bases. The ends lost 2 bases at V and 0 bases at J; junction bases unmatched: 10. The CDR3 runs 17 residues. Germline V gene lookup returns CDR1 SGHDN and CDR2 FVKESK. CDR3 protein: CASSQPTGTGLSYEQYF. CDR3 nucleotide sequence: TGTGCCAGCAGCCAACCGACAGGGACGGGCCTCTCCTACGAGCAGTACTTC.

This clonotype was counted a single time. V usage is TRBV20-1 and J usage is TRBJ2-7; TRBD1 is a possible D gene (5 bases). Trimming took off 3 bases at V and 2 bases at J, with 11 bases between the two ends. This CDR3 is built from 13 residues. Per germline, CDR1 DFQATT and CDR2 SNEGSKA (reference sequence). The CDR3 bases are TGCAGTGCTAGCACGGACATCACCTACGAGCAGTACTTC. Translated: CSASTDITYEQYF.

The chain has TRBV19 and TRBJ1-5; the match to TRBD1 covers 9 bases. The CDR3 contains 16 residues. J was trimmed by 6 bases and V by 5 bases; bases with no gene match: 11. In germline, CDR1 is LNHDA, CDR2 SQIVND (reference sequence). CDR3 in DNA: TGTGCCAGTAGTTACTCGACCTGGACAGGGGCTCAGCCCCAGCATTTT. This gives the protein CASSYSTWTGAQPQHF.

The chain couples TRBV29-1 to TRBJ2-7; 7 nucleotides match TRBD1. The CDR3 contains 13 residues. From germline, CDR1 is SQVTM and CDR2 ANQGSEA. Here the CDR3 reads CASSVDRIGEQYF. In DNA form, the CDR3 reads TGCGCCAGCAGTGTGGACAGGATCGGCGAGCAGTACTTC.

This clonotype was detected only a few times. V is TRBV24-1 and J is TRBJ2-2, with TRBD2 matching 9 bases. Trimming at V came to 4 bases and at J to 4 bases, leaving 18 bases not matched to a gene. CDR3 size: 20 residues. In germline, CDR1 is KGHDR, CDR2 SFDVKD. CDR3 bases: TGTGCCACCAGTGACCCGGCGGGCCTAGCGGGAACTGCGCGCACCGGGGAGCTGTTTTTT. Amino acid sequence: CATSDPAGLAGTARTGELFF.

This clonotype was seen a few times. This rearrangement joins TRBV7-2 to TRBJ2-7; D ambiguous. CDR1 and CDR2 from the germline V gene are SGHTA and FQGNSA. V dropped 5 bases and J dropped 0 bases, with 11 bases sitting between them. The CDR3 sequence is 14 residues long. The CDR3 region is CASSPERSSYEQYF. The CDR3 DNA sequence: TGTGCCAGCAGCCCCGAAAGGAGCTCCTACGAGCAGTACTTC.

The genes are TRBV15 and TRBJ1-1; TRBD1 is a possible D gene (5 bases). V was clipped by 0 bases and J by 6 bases, with 14 bases between them. The CDR3 is 15 residues long. Germline CDR1 LNHNV, CDR2 YYDKDF (reference sequence). CDR3 sequence (DNA): TGTGCCACCAGCAGAGATCTAGGGGTTTTCTCTGAAGCTTTCTTT. It yields the protein CATSRDLGVFSEAFF. Variable domain in full (rest from reference TRBV15 and TRBJ1-1): DAMVIQNPRYQVTQFGKPVTLSCSQTLNHNVMYWYQQKSSQAPKLLFHYYDKDFNNEADTPDNFQSRRPNTSFCFLDIRSPGLGDTAMYLCATSRDLGVFSEAFFGQGTRLTVV.

The chain has TRBV14 and TRBJ2-5; D call uncertain. The DNA end favors TRBJ2-1, so the J call may be wrong. Germline lookup yields CDR1 SGHDN and CDR2 FVKESK. CDR3 length: 13 amino acids. The CDR3 spells CASSQGLVNEQFF. The CDR3 DNA sequence: TGTGCCAGCAGCCAAGGCCTAGTCAATGAGCAGTTCTTC.

The table lists this clonotype with a few counts. The chain carries TRBV7-9 and TRBJ1-5, with 7 bases identical to TRBD1. There are 15 residues in the CDR3. Trimming at V came to 3 bases and at J to 4 bases, leaving 6 bases not matched to a gene. The germline CDR1 and CDR2 sequences are SEHNR and FQNEAQ (reference sequence). CDR3 sequence: CASSLSRGENQPQHF. Here the CDR3 DNA reads TGTGCCAGCAGCTTGAGCAGGGGGGAGAATCAGCCCCAGCATTTT.